This TCR beta chain was captured by sequencing in a study of blood T cell repertoires in COVID-19. Using immunoSEQ multiplex PCR, the repertoire was profiled, and TCRdb retains in-frame clones only, with some absent. Of 130,000 or so clones listed, around four fifths were seen once; the top ten hold 15% to 20%. The CDR3 is 13 amino acids. Germline V gives CDR1 SGHRS, CDR2 YFSETQ. J was trimmed by 5 bases and V by 7 bases; bases with no gene match: 6. The chain recombines TRBV5-1 with TRBJ2-3; 8 bases match TRBD2. This sequence originates from a man aged 25-45 years who had recovered from COVID-19. Sequencing was performed on PBMCs or T cells enriched from blood (not recorded which). CDR3 region: CASHSGGQDTQYF. CDR3 in DNA: TGCGCCAGCCACTCGGGGGGGCAAGATACGCAGTATTTT. Full variable domain (missing parts from reference TRBV5-1 and TRBJ2-3): KAGVTQTPRYLIKTRGQQVTLSCSPISGHRSVSWYQQTPGQGLQFLFEYFSETQRNKGNFPGRFSGRQFSNSRSEMNVSTLELGDSALYLCASHSGGQDTQYFGPGTRLTVL.